This TCR beta chain was documented in a study of cytomegalovirus exposure and HLA in healthy donors. Study information: A subsequent analysis stated that the 120 or so validation repertoires were run on the same platform as the roughly 670 first-cohort repertoires.

Sequenced by immunoSEQ multiplex PCR; TCRdb stores in-frame clones only, minus some. The table lists 130,000 or so clones, about 90% of them singletons. The germline CDR1 and CDR2 sequences are LNHDA and SQIVND (reference sequence). Trimming left V 9 bases short and J 4 bases short, with 22 bases between. The CDR3 has 15 amino acids. The rearrangement joins TRBV19 to TRBJ2-7, with D perhaps matching TRBD1 (6 bases). This receptor was identified in a man aged 25-45 years in good health and CMV-seronegative. Sequencing was done on a sample of PBMCs. CDR3 in amino acids: CASTWGAGAGYEQYF. As DNA, the CDR3 is TGTGCCAGCACATGGGGAGCAGGGGCAGGTTACGAGCAGTACTTC.